This TCR beta chain was sequenced for a study of post-analysis software for immune sequencing data. The CDR3 runs to 14 residues. Trimming took off 7 bases at V and 2 bases at J, with 13 bases between the two ends. Unique molecular identifiers were present in the TCR beta cDNA libraries. TCRdb redid the calling of the PCR reads with MiXCR, one entry per CDR3 protein. The sample has almost 700,000 distinct CDR3 sequences; more than 50% are singletons. This clonotype was counted between two and nine times. What it binds is unknown. General study findings and limits: Multiple sclerosis patients showed significantly lower normalized Chao1 diversity than controls did. Patients showed TRBV5-6, TRBV5-1 and TRBV20-1 among roughly five TRBV segments more frequent than in controls.

Sequenced input: blood. The V call is TRBV12-3 or TRBV12-4, the J call TRBJ2-3, with D possibly matching TRBD2 (6 bases). This sequence was found in a girl aged 2 to 9 with multiple sclerosis. In nucleotides, the CDR3 is TGTGCCAGCACCCATAGCGGCTCCACAGATACGCAGTATTTT. This codes for CASTHSGSTDTQYF.